These 23 T cell receptor beta chains share one sample of origin, sequenced in a study of Graves' ophthalmopathy and Graves' hyperthyroidism. The TCR beta CDR3 regions underwent amplification from RNA transcripts. After a first-round RT-PCR with HTBI primers, a second-round multiplex PCR was run. MiXCR, run by TCRdb on the multiplex PCR reads, gives a single entry per CDR3 protein. Of roughly 380,000 distinct CDR3 sequences listed, roughly 15% are singletons. Sequencing was done on a sample of peripheral blood. These receptors all stem from a woman aged 18-29 years with stable Graves' hyperthyroidism.

This clonotype was detected many times. DNA of the CDR3: TGTGCCAGCAGAGCGGGGACTTCCGGCGCCTACGAGCAGTACTTC. Its protein is CASRAGTSGAYEQYF. V gene TRBV6-2 or TRBV6-3 combines with J gene TRBJ2-7; TRBD2 aligns across 7 bases. Germline V lookup: CDR1 MNHEY, CDR2 SVGEGT. The CDR3 is made up of 15 amino acids. The V and J ends lost 6 bases and 2 bases, in that order; junction bases with no gene match: 10.

This clonotype has just a few counts. This chain joins TRBV19 and TRBJ2-5; 8 bases are a match to TRBD1. V dropped 6 bases and J dropped 4; count of bases not matched to a gene: 10. The germline V gene encodes CDR1 LNHDA and CDR2 SQIVND (reference sequence). The CDR3 has 15 amino acids. CDR3 in amino acids: CASRQNRGERETQYF. For the CDR3, the DNA is TGTGCCAGTAGGCAGAACAGGGGGGAGAGAGAGACCCAGTACTTC.

This clonotype was counted at least ten times. The chain links TRBV27 to TRBJ1-5, with D possibly being TRBD1 (5 bases). Trimming cost V 3 bases and J 2 bases, with 11 bases left between them. The CDR3 runs 15 residues. CDR1 is MNHEY and CDR2 is SMNVEV in the germline V gene (reference sequence). CDR3 DNA: TGTGCCAGCAGTTTCGGGACCCTGGGCAATCAGCCCCAGCATTTT. It is translated as CASSFGTLGNQPQHF.

This clonotype was recorded at least ten times. This chain links TRBV12-3 or TRBV12-4 with TRBJ2-2; TRBD1 matches at 9 bases. V was pared by 2 bases and J by 4 bases, with 5 bases of the junction left unmatched. CDR3 length: 16 residues. CDR3 DNA sequence: TGTGCCAGCAGTTTATCTGGGACAGGGCGCACCGGGGAGCTGTTTTTT. Its protein is CASSLSGTGRTGELFF.

V is TRBV6-5 and J is TRBJ1-2, with D possibly matching TRBD1 (6 bases). The V end was cut by 2 bases, the J end by 2 bases, with 12 bases between. The CDR3 has 15 amino acids. CDR1 MNHEY and CDR2 SVGAGI come from the germline V gene. The CDR3 sequence: CASSYATGSNYGYTF. The CDR3 DNA is TGTGCCAGCAGTTACGCGACAGGCTCGAACTATGGCTACACCTTC.

This clonotype was counted ten times or more. This chain uses TRBV2 with TRBJ1-1; 8 bases fit TRBD1. This CDR3 has 11 amino acids. The V gene end was trimmed by 10 bases and the J gene end by 11 bases; junction bases not matched to a gene: 9. Looked up from germline, CDR1 is SNHLY and CDR2 is FYNNEI. In DNA form, the CDR3 reads TGTGCCATTTCGGACAGGGTAGGGGCTTTCTTT. It encodes CAISDRVGAFF. Together with reference TRBV2 and TRBJ1-1, the CDR3 gives the full variable domain: EPEVTQTPSHQVTQMGQEVILRCVPISNHLYFYWYRQILGQKVEFLVSFYNNEISEKSEIFDDQFSVERPDGSNFTLKIRSTKLEDSAMYFCAISDRVGAFFGQGTRLTVV.

This clonotype was seen many times. The rearrangement links TRBV6-1 to TRBJ1-5, with 7 bases matching TRBD1. The CDR3 covers 15 residues. Germline loops: CDR1 MNHNS, CDR2 SASEGT. The V segment lost 6 bases and the J segment 9 bases; nucleotides outside the gene matches: 14. The CDR3 region has the DNA TGTGCCAGCAGACCCAGTCGACAGGGTGGGGGGCCCCAGCATTTT. It encodes CASRPSRQGGGPQHF.

The rearrangement links TRBV7-2 to TRBJ1-2; D might be TRBD1 (6 bases). The germline V gene has CDR1 SGHTA and CDR2 FQGNSA. This CDR3 is built from 14 residues. Trimming took off 2 bases at V and 4 bases at J, with 11 bases between the two ends. The CDR3 sequence: CASSLQWDIYGYTF. The CDR3 nucleotides read TGTGCCAGCAGCTTACAGTGGGACATCTATGGCTACACCTTC.

The table lists this clonotype with a few counts. The chain couples TRBV20-1 to TRBJ2-5; D is ambiguous. Between the trimmed V and J ends, which lost 4 bases and 1 base, there was a span of 16 bases. CDR1 and CDR2 from the germline V gene are DFQATT and SNEGSKA (reference sequence). This CDR3 has 15 residues. CDR3: CSATFQALTQETQYF. The CDR3 bases are TGCAGTGCTACGTTTCAGGCCCTAACCCAAGAGACCCAGTACTTC.

The sample holds many counts of this clonotype. CDR3 nucleotide sequence: TGTGCCACCAAGCGGCTAGACAGGGGGCTTAATTCACCCCTCCACTTT. This codes for CATKRLDRGLNSPLHF. The chain employs TRBV6-2 or TRBV6-3 and TRBJ1-6; TRBD1 aligns across 10 bases. Germline V gene lookup returns CDR1 MNHEY and CDR2 SVGEGT. The CDR3 is made up of 16 amino acids. J was trimmed by 6 bases and V by 10 bases; bases with no gene match: 12.

This clonotype was picked up many times. The V gene is TRBV2, the J gene TRBJ2-5; 10 bases match TRBD1. The germline V gene encodes CDR1 SNHLY and CDR2 FYNNEI. V shed 2 bases and J 5 bases; nucleotides not matched to a gene: 5. The CDR3 has 15 residues. CDR3 protein: CASSEKGQGYETQYF. Written as DNA, the CDR3 is TGTGCCAGCAGTGAAAAGGGACAGGGGTACGAGACCCAGTACTTC.

The table lists this clonotype with many counts. The chain employs TRBV6-1 and TRBJ2-2, with 8 positions matching TRBD2. The CDR3 extends over 15 amino acids. V lost 1 base to trimming and J lost 7 bases; unmatched junction nucleotides: 5. The germline V gene encodes CDR1 MNHNS and CDR2 SASEGT. The CDR3 here is CASSEVAGGSGELFF. The CDR3 DNA is TGTGCCAGCAGTGAAGTCGCGGGGGGCAGCGGGGAGCTGTTTTTT.

This clonotype was observed a few times. The V and J genes are TRBV12-3 or TRBV12-4 and TRBJ1-2; D not certain. Between the trimmed V and J ends, which lost 3 bases and 1 base, there was a span of 9 bases. This CDR3 contains 14 residues. The chain's CDR3 is CASSFGQDNYGYTF. The CDR3 nucleotides are TGTGCCAGCAGTTTCGGGCAGGATAACTATGGCTACACCTTC.

This clonotype was observed at least ten times. Because the CDR3 is missing its conserved closing phenylalanine or tryptophan, this is likely a read error. The rearrangement joins TRBV6-2 or TRBV6-3 to TRBJ1-5; 9 bases map to TRBD1. The junction had 12 bases not matched to a gene; V was cut back by 4 bases and J by 2 bases. In germline, CDR1 is MNHEY, CDR2 SVGEGT. The CDR3 runs to 18 residues. In DNA, the CDR3 is TGTGCCAGCAGTTCCAGACAGGGGGGTGTTTTTGGCAATCAGCCCCAGCATCTT. Translation gives CASSSRQGGVFGNQPQHL.

The chain joins TRBV9 to TRBJ1-6; no firm D call. This CDR3 region has 17 residues. Germline loops: CDR1 SGDLS, CDR2 YYNGEE. V was cut by 1 base and J by 0 bases, with 11 bases left in between. The CDR3 nucleotides are TGTGCCAGCAGCGTAAAGGACGTTAGCTCCTATAATTCACCCCTCCACTTT. It yields the protein CASSVKDVSSYNSPLHF.

The V and J genes are TRBV7-2 and TRBJ2-2, with 8 bases fitting TRBD1. The CDR3 runs to 15 residues. Germline V lookup: CDR1 SGHTA, CDR2 FQGNSA. Trimming at V came to 4 bases and at J to 7 bases, leaving 8 bases not matched to a gene. CDR3 sequence: CASSWNRGTSGELFF. The DNA of the CDR3 is TGTGCCAGCAGCTGGAACAGGGGGACGAGCGGGGAGCTGTTTTTT.

The chain couples TRBV4-2 to TRBJ1-2; D may be TRBD1 (5 bases). Trimming pared 2 bases from V and 4 bases from J, leaving 14 bases between. Germline assignment: CDR1 LGHNA and CDR2 YNFKEQ. This CDR3 has 15 amino acids. CDR3 sequence reads: CASSQPEEGSYGYTF. In nucleotides, the CDR3 is TGTGCCAGCAGCCAACCGGAGGAGGGGTCCTATGGCTACACCTTC.

This clonotype has a single count. The CDR3 nucleotides are TGTGCCAGCAGCCAAGATCGGGACAGGGGCCCTGCTAACTATGGCTACACCTTC. Translating it yields CASSQDRDRGPANYGYTF. The chain is built from TRBV3-1 and TRBJ1-2; 10 bases match TRBD1. Trimming at V came to 0 bases and at J to 0 bases, leaving 7 bases not matched to a gene. Germline V gene lookup returns CDR1 LGHDT and CDR2 YNNKEL (reference sequence). This CDR3 has 18 residues.

This clonotype was seen ten or more times. This rearrangement joins TRBV2 to TRBJ1-1, with D hard to call. V shed 11 bases and J shed 6 bases, with 10 bases lying between them. Germline-derived CDR1 and CDR2 are SNHLY and FYNNEI. The CDR3 is 10 residues long. In nucleotides, the CDR3 is TGTGCCGGCATGGTGCCTGAAGCTTTCTTT. Translation: CAGMVPEAFF.

The chain couples TRBV25-1 to TRBJ1-1; D not resolved. CDR3 length: 14 amino acids. Trimming removed 5 bases from V and 1 base from J, with 11 bases in between. The germline V gene encodes CDR1 MGHDK and CDR2 SYGVNS. The CDR3: CASSPWGENTEAFF. For the CDR3, the DNA is TGTGCCAGCAGTCCATGGGGTGAGAACACTGAAGCTTTCTTT.

This clonotype appeared a few times. The V gene is TRBV18, the J gene TRBJ2-7; D gene uncertain. Germline V lookup: CDR1 KGHSH, CDR2 LQKENI. This CDR3 is 14 amino acids long. Deletions cut 3 bases from V and 3 bases from J, with 12 bases between. The CDR3 DNA follows: TGTGCCAGCTCACCCGGCTTTGGGGACTACGAGCAGTACTTC. Protein product: CASSPGFGDYEQYF.

This clonotype was recorded at least ten times. V is TRBV10-1 and J is TRBJ1-6; D unclear. The CDR3 runs to 14 residues. CDR1 WNHNN and CDR2 SYGVQD come from the germline V gene (reference sequence). V lost 3 bases to trimming and J lost 7 bases, with 10 bases between them. This CDR3 is CASSDGIRNSPLHF. CDR3 sequence (DNA): TGCGCCAGCAGTGACGGGATACGAAATTCACCCCTCCACTTT.

This rearrangement joins TRBV18 to TRBJ1-1; tentative D call: TRBD1 (5 bases). This CDR3 has 17 amino acids. V was shortened by 3 bases and J by 1 base, with 18 bases between the two germline ends. Looked up from germline, CDR1 is KGHSH and CDR2 is LQKENI. For the CDR3, the DNA is TGTGCCAGCTCACCCCCTTCGAGTACAGGTGGGAACACTGAAGCTTTCTTT. Translation gives CASSPPSSTGGNTEAFF.